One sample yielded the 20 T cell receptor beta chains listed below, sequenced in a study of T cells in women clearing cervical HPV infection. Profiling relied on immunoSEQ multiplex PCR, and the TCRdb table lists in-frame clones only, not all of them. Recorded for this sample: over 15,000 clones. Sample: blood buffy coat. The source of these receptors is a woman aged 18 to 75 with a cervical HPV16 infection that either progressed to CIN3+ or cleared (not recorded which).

CDR3 DNA, as far as it was read: TGTGCCAGCAGCCCTCCCCAGGCGAGGGGAGAGACC. Its translation is CASSPPQARGET. The CDR3 as a whole reads CASSPPQARGETQYF. The rearrangement joins TRBV11-3 to TRBJ2-5; D may correspond to TRBD1 or TRBD2 (5 bases each). The read finishes 3 residues shy of the CDR3 end, and the germline J gene is used to complete it. The germline V gene encodes CDR1 SGHNT and CDR2 YENEEA. The ends were cut back, 5 bases at V and 4 bases at J, with 17 bases in the middle. This CDR3 is built from 15 residues. Full variable domain (remainder filled in from reference TRBV11-3 and TRBJ2-5): EAGVVQSPRYKIIEKKQPVAFWCNPISGHNTLYWYLQNLGQGPELLIRYENEEAVDDSQLPKDRFSAERLKGVDSTLKIQPAELGDSAVYLCASSPPQARGETQYFGPGTRLLVL.

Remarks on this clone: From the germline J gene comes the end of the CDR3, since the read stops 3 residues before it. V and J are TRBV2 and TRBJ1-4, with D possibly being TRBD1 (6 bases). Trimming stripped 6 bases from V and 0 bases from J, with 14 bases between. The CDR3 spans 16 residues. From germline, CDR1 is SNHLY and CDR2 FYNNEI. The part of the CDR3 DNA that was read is TGTGCCAGCAGACAGGGCAGAACTACAACTAATGAAAAA. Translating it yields CASRQGRTTTNEK. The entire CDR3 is CASRQGRTTTNEKLFF.

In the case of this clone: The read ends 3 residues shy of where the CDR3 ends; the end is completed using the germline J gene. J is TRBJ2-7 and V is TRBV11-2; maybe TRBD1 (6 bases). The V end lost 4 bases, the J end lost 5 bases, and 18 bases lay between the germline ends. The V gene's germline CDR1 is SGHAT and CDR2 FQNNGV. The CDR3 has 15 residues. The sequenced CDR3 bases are TGTGCCAGCAGCTCTATACTACAGGGCCCCCACGAG. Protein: CASSSILQGPHE. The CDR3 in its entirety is CASSSILQGPHEQYF.

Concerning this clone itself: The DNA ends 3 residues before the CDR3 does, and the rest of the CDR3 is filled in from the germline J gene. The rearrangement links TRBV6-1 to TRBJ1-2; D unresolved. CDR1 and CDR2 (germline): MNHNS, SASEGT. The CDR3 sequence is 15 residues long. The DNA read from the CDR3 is TGTGCCAGCAGTGCCCCGGACTACCCGAGTTACGAC. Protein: CASSAPDYPSYD. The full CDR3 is CASSAPDYPSYDYTF.

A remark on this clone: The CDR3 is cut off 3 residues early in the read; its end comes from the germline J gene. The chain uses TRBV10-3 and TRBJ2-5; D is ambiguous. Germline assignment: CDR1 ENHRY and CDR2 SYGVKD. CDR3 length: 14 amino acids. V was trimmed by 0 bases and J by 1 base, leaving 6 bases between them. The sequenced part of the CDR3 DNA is TGTGCCATCAGTGAGTCGACGGGCCAAGAGACC. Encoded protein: CAISESTGQET. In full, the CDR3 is CAISESTGQETQYF.

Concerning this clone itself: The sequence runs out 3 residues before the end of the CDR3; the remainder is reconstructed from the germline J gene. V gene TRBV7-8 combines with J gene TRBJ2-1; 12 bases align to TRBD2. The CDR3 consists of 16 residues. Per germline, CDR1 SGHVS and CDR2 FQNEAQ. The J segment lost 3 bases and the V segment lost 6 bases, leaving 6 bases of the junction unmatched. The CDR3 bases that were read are TGTGCCAGCAGAAGGACTAGCGGGGACCTCTACAATGAG. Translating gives CASRRTSGDLYNE. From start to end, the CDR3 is CASRRTSGDLYNEQFF.

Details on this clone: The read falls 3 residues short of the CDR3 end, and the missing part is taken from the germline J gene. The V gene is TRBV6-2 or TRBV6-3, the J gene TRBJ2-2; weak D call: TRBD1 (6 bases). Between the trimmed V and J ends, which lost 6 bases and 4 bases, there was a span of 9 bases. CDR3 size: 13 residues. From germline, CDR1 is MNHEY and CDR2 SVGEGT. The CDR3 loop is CASRATGTGELFF. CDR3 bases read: TGTGCCAGCAGGGCGACAGGCACCGGGGAG.

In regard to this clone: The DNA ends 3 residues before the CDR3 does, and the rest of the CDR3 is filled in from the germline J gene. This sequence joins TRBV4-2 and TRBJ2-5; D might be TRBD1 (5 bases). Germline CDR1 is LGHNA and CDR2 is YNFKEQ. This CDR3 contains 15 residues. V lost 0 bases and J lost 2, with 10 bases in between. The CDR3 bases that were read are TGTGCCAGCAGCCAAGATAGGGGCGGACAAGAGACC. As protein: CASSQDRGGQET. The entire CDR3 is CASSQDRGGQETQYF.

CDR3 residues: CASSPGQDFNYGYTF. The CDR3 bases that were read are TGTGCCAGCTCACCGGGACAGGACTTTAACTATGGC. This chain links TRBV18 with TRBJ1-2; 8 bases map to TRBD1. The read stops 3 residues short of the end of the CDR3; the missing end is completed from the germline J gene. The junction had 4 bases not matched to a gene; V was cut back by 3 bases and J by 1 base. Germline CDR1 is KGHSH and CDR2 is LQKENI. This CDR3 comprises 15 residues.

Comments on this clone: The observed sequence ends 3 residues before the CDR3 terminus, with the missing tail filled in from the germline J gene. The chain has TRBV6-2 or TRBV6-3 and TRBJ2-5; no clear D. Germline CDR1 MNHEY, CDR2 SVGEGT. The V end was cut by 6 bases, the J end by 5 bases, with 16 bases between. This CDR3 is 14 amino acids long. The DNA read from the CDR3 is TGTGCCAGCAGAGTCACAGAGATACGGGAGACC. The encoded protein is CASRVTEIRET. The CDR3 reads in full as CASRVTEIRETQYF.

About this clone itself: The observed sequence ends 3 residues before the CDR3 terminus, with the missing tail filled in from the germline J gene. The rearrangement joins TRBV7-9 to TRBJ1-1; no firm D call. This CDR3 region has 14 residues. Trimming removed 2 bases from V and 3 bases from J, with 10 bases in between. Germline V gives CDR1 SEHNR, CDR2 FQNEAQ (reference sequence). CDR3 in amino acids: CASSLSRSDTEAFF. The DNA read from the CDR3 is TGTGCCAGCAGCTTAAGCAGGTCCGACACTGAA.

The CDR3 loop reads CASSPPLYRKNIQYF. Incomplete CDR3 DNA: TGTGCCAGCAGCCCACCCCTCTACCGCAAAAACATT. The chain uses TRBV11-3 and TRBJ2-4; D gene ambiguous. The read gets to within 3 residues of the CDR3 end, and the germline J gene fills in the rest. The CDR3 is 15 amino acids. The V gene's germline CDR1 is SGHNT and CDR2 YENEEA. Trimming removed 5 bases at V and 3 bases at J, with 14 bases between.

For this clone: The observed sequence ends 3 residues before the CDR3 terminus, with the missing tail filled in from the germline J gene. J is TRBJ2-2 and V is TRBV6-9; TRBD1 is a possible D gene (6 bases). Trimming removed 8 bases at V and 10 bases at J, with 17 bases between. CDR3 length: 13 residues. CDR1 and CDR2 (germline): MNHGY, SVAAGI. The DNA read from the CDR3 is TGTGCCAGCGGTCCCGGGACATTAGCGGAG. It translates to CASGPGTLAE. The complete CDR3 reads CASGPGTLAELFF.

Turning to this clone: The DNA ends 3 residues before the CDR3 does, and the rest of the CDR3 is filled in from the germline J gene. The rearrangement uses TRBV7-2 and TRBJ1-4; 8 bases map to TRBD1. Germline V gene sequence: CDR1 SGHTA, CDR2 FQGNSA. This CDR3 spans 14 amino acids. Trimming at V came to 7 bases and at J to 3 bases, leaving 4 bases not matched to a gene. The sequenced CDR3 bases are TGTGCCAGCACCCGGACAGGGTCTAATGAAAAA. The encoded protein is CASTRTGSNEK. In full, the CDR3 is CASTRTGSNEKLFF.

The CDR3 protein is CASNGQSYNDYTF. Partial CDR3 DNA: TGTGCCAGCAACGGACAGTCCTACAATGAC. The chain joins TRBV6-2 or TRBV6-3 to TRBJ1-2, with D maybe TRBD1 (6 bases). The missing CDR3 end, 3 residues past where the read stops, is filled in from the germline J gene. Germline values: CDR1 MNHEY, CDR2 SVGEGT. This CDR3 has 13 residues.

CDR3 loop: CASSQQGWAEAFF. The DNA read from the CDR3 is TGTGCCAGCAGCCAACAGGGTTGGGCTGAA. This chain joins TRBV7-6 and TRBJ1-1, with a weak D call TRBD1 (6 bases). The CDR3 end falls 3 residues outside the read, so it is completed with the germline J gene. Trimming shortened V by 5 bases and J by 6 bases, and 13 bases separated the two germline ends. Germline values: CDR1 SGHVS, CDR2 FNYEAQ. The CDR3 sequence is 13 residues long.

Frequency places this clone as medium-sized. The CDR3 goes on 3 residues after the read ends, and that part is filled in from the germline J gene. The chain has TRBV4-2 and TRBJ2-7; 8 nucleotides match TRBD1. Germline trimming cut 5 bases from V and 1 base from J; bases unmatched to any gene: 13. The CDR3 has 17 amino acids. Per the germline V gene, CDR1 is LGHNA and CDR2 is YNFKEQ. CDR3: CASSKGQGRSRSYEQYF. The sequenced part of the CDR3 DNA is TGTGCCAGCAGCAAAGGACAGGGTCGATCGCGATCCTACGAG.

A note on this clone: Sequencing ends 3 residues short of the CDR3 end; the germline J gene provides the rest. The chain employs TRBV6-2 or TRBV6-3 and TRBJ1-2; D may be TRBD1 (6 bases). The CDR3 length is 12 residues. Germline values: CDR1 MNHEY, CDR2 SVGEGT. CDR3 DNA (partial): TGTGCCAGCAGTTACAGGGACAATGAC. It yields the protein CASSYRDND. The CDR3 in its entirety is CASSYRDNDYTF.

CDR3 DNA (partial): TGTGCCAGCAGCTTAGACAGGGACTATGGC. This gives the protein CASSLDRDYG. The full CDR3 is CASSLDRDYGYTF. The genes are TRBV11-2 and TRBJ1-2, with D perhaps TRBD1 (5 bases). The read is 3 residues too short to cover the CDR3 end, so that end is filled in from the germline J gene. Germline V lookup: CDR1 SGHAT, CDR2 FQNNGV. The CDR3 extends over 13 amino acids. Trimming shortened V by 0 bases and J by 3 bases, and 5 bases separated the two germline ends.

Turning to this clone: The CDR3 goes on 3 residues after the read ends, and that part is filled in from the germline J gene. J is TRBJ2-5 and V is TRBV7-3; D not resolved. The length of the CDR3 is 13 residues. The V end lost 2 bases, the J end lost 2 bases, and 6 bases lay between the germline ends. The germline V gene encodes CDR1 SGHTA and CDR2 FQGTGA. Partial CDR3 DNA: TGTGCCAGCAGCTTAGACGGGCAAGAGACC. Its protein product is CASSLDGQET. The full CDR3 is CASSLDGQETQYF.